In its sample, the clone carrying this T cell receptor (beta chain) was seen a few times. No antigen is known for it. Deep-level assay runs were performed. The genomic DNA of each subset was split evenly across several immunoSEQ plates. Data came from immunoSEQ multiplex PCR; TCRdb stores just in-frame clones and leaves some out. The sample lists 400,000 to 500,000 clones, less than 80% occurring once. This sample is part of a study of shared clonotypes between healthy human individuals. General study results and limits: In having few donors, the study represented limited genetic and exposure-history diversity. Deeper or shallower sequencing was expected to change how clonotypes are shared among donors.

Source material: PBMCs. The TCR originated in a woman between 35 and 50 years old in good health. Some clones in this sample may be carry-over from other donors' samples.

Here the CDR3 reads CASSNGENSPLHF. The DNA for the CDR3 is TGTGCCAGCAGTAACGGAGAAAATTCACCCCTCCACTTT. V gene TRBV6-1 combines with J gene TRBJ1-6; no definite D call. There are 13 residues in the CDR3. V gave up 5 bases and J gave up 7 bases, with 9 bases separating them. CDR1 is MNHNS and CDR2 is SASEGT in the germline V gene.